This is a list of T cell receptor beta chains from one sample in a study of cytomegalovirus exposure and HLA in healthy donors. The table came from immunoSEQ multiplex PCR; TCRdb's copy has only in-frame clones and leaves some out. The repertoire consists of about 220,000 clones, with around 76% occurring once and the leading ten covering approximately 6.5%. The sample comprised PBMCs. Receptors originate from a man aged 35-49 years in good health and CMV-seropositive. Both conserved end residues are part of each CDR3. A D gene is named only where the DNA matches it firmly. The size of a clone is reported for some rows only, either as once, few or many, or as a class for expanded clones.

clone_size	d_call	j_call	v_call	cdr3_aa	cdr3_nt
NA	TRBD1	TRBJ1-2	TRBV2	CASSPGQGRGYGYTF	TGTGCCAGCAGTCCCGGACAGGGAAGGGGCTATGGCTACACCTTC
NA	TRBD2	TRBJ2-1	TRBV27	CASGLAGGYNEQFF	TGTGCCTCGGGACTAGCGGGGGGGTACAATGAGCAGTTCTTC
NA	NA	TRBJ1-1	TRBV9	CASSVGHGAEAFF	TGTGCCAGCAGCGTAGGTCACGGGGCTGAAGCTTTCTTT
NA	NA	TRBJ1-2	TRBV7-9	CASSLVEGFYGYTF	TGTGCCAGCAGCTTAGTGGAGGGGTTCTATGGCTACACCTTC
NA	TRBD1	TRBJ1-5	TRBV11-2	CASSPGTGGNQPQHF	TGTGCCAGCAGCCCCGGGACAGGGGGGAATCAGCCCCAGCATTTT
NA	NA	TRBJ2-5	TRBV10-1	CASSDRGAETQYF	TGCGCCAGCAGTGACCGCGGAGCAGAGACCCAGTACTTC
once	TRBD1	TRBJ1-1	TRBV11-3	CASSLTWQGGAFF	TGTGCCAGCAGCCTAACTTGGCAGGGGGGAGCTTTCTTT
few	TRBD2	TRBJ2-2	TRBV7-3	CASSLTLAGTAGELFF	TGTGCCAGCAGCTTAACACTAGCGGGGACGGCCGGGGAGCTGTTTTTT
NA	NA	TRBJ2-1	TRBV4-2	CASSQERENEQFF	TGTGCCAGCAGCCAAGAAAGAGAAAATGAGCAGTTCTTC
NA	NA	TRBJ2-5	TRBV19	CASSPGGQTQYF	TGTGCCAGTAGTCCAGGGGGGCAGACCCAGTACTTC
NA	NA	TRBJ1-2	TRBV6-1	CASSDWGGNYGYTF	TGTGCCAGCAGTGATTGGGGCGGAAACTATGGCTACACCTTC
NA	TRBD2	TRBJ2-5	TRBV5-1	CASTPGGGWEETQYF	TGCGCCAGCACCCCGGGGGGGGGATGGGAAGAGACCCAGTACTTC
NA	TRBD1	TRBJ1-2	TRBV19	CASTSTGDYGYTF	TGTGCCAGTACCTCGACAGGGGACTATGGCTACACCTTC
few	TRBD1	TRBJ1-1	TRBV5-4	CASSETGGFTEAFF	TGTGCCAGCAGCGAGACAGGGGGCTTCACTGAAGCTTTCTTT
NA	NA	TRBJ2-3	TRBV6-5	CASSYEGRVTDTQYF	TGTGCCAGCAGTTACGAGGGCCGGGTCACAGATACGCAGTATTTT
NA	NA	TRBJ2-3	TRBV11-2	CASSLGGWVDTQYF	TGTGCCAGCAGCTTAGGCGGATGGGTGGATACGCAGTATTTT
NA	NA	TRBJ1-2	TRBV13	CASSLLGGNYGYTF	TGTGCCAGCAGCCTATTAGGGGGAAACTATGGCTACACCTTC
NA	TRBD1	TRBJ2-5	TRBV29-1	CSVASSRDRGLQETQYF	TGCAGCGTGGCGTCCTCCCGGGACAGGGGGCTTCAAGAGACCCAGTACTTC
NA	NA	TRBJ2-7	TRBV7-3	CASSFTGTWINEQYF	TGTGCCAGCAGCTTTACCGGGACATGGATCAACGAGCAGTACTTC
NA	TRBD1	TRBJ2-1	TRBV27	CASSLGTAEQFF	TGTGCCAGCAGTCTCGGGACAGCCGAGCAGTTCTTC
NA	NA	TRBJ1-4	TRBV7-2	CASSPRGSANEKLFF	TGTGCCAGCAGTCCCAGGGGTTCGGCTAATGAAAAACTGTTTTTT
NA	NA	TRBJ1-5	TRBV9	CASSVSGSQPQHF	TGTGCCAGCAGCGTGTCGGGGAGCCAGCCCCAGCATTTT
NA	NA	TRBJ1-1	TRBV6-5	CASSETGRNTEAFF	TGTGCCAGCAGTGAGACAGGCCGGAACACTGAAGCTTTCTTT
NA	NA	TRBJ1-2	TRBV9	CASSVEETAGNYGYTF	TGTGCCAGCAGCGTAGAAGAAACAGCTGGAAACTATGGCTACACCTTC
NA	NA	TRBJ2-1	TRBV30	CAWKPAGRRQFF	TGTGCCTGGAAACCGGCGGGGAGGAGGCAGTTCTTC
NA	NA	TRBJ2-6	TRBV5-1	CASQSSPGANVLTF	TGCGCCAGCCAGTCTTCCCCCGGGGCCAACGTCCTGACTTTC
once	NA	TRBJ2-3	TRBV6-5	CASSLTHGSVDTQYF	TGTGCCAGCAGTCTCACCCACGGGAGTGTAGATACGCAGTATTTT
NA	NA	TRBJ1-1	TRBV7-9	CASSLGGTQRAFF	TGTGCCAGCAGCTTAGGCGGGACTCAACGGGCTTTCTTT
few	NA	TRBJ1-1	TRBV7-9	CASSLGQNTEAFF	TGTGCCAGCAGCTTAGGACAGAACACTGAAGCTTTCTTT
NA	TRBD1	TRBJ2-4	TRBV5-1	CASSPRQGLTLAKNIQYF	TGCGCCAGCAGCCCGAGACAGGGCCTAACCCTAGCCAAAAACATTCAGTACTTC
NA	TRBD2	TRBJ2-1	TRBV14	CASSQESSGRRNEQFF	TGTGCCAGCAGCCAAGAATCTAGCGGGAGGCGGAATGAGCAGTTCTTC
few	NA	TRBJ1-1	TRBV6-6	CASSYKDRNTEAFF	TGTGCCAGCAGTTACAAGGACAGGAACACTGAAGCTTTCTTT
NA	TRBD2	TRBJ2-1	TRBV5-1	CASSPAQLATLLNEQFF	TGCGCCAGCAGCCCAGCCCAACTAGCGACCTTACTTAATGAGCAGTTCTTC
NA	TRBD1	TRBJ1-6	TRBV18	CASSPGQGRSPLHF	TGTGCCAGCTCACCCGGACAGGGCCGTTCACCCCTCCACTTT
NA	TRBD2	TRBJ2-3	TRBV5-1	CASSSDLTSDFTDTQYF	TGCGCCAGCAGCTCTGACTTAACTAGCGATTTCACAGATACGCAGTATTTT
NA	NA	TRBJ2-5	TRBV7-9	CASSHTPTFREETQYF	TGTGCCAGCAGTCATACCCCGACCTTTAGGGAGGAGACCCAGTACTTC
NA	TRBD1	TRBJ1-5	TRBV2	CASSETPGQFNQPQHF	TGTGCCAGCAGTGAAACCCCGGGACAGTTCAATCAGCCCCAGCATTTT
NA	NA	TRBJ1-2	TRBV27	CASSLFPQGGYTF	TGTGCCAGCAGTTTATTTCCCCAGGGCGGCTACACCTTC
NA	NA	TRBJ2-2	TRBV9	CASSVAWNTGELFF	TGTGCCAGCAGCGTAGCTTGGAACACCGGGGAGCTGTTTTTT
NA	NA	TRBJ2-1	TRBV28	CASSLGSPFDEQFF	TGTGCCAGCAGTTTAGGGAGCCCCTTCGATGAGCAGTTCTTC
NA	NA	TRBJ1-1	TRBV25-1	CASRRGNTEAFF	TGTGCCAGCAGGCGGGGGAACACTGAAGCTTTCTTT
NA	TRBD2	TRBJ2-3	TRBV11-2	CASSLEWREVGDTQYF	TGTGCCAGCAGCTTAGAGTGGCGGGAGGTGGGAGATACGCAGTATTTT
NA	TRBD2	TRBJ2-7	TRBV5-1	CASRNSSGTASYEQYF	TGCGCCAGCAGAAACTCTAGCGGGACGGCGTCCTACGAGCAGTACTTC
NA	NA	TRBJ2-3	TRBV10-3	CAISGVQADTQYF	TGTGCCATCAGTGGGGTACAGGCAGATACGCAGTATTTT
NA	TRBD2	TRBJ2-7	TRBV5-1	CASSLGPSGRAYEQYF	TGCGCCAGCAGCTTGGGGCCCAGCGGGAGGGCCTACGAGCAGTACTTC
NA	NA	TRBJ1-5	TRBV7-8	CASSLAGPTRPQHF	TGTGCCAGCAGCTTAGCCGGGCCAACTAGGCCCCAGCATTTT
NA	TRBD1	TRBJ1-1	TRBV5-6	CASSFETGAMNTEAFF	TGTGCCAGCAGCTTCGAGACAGGGGCCATGAACACTGAAGCTTTCTTT
NA	NA	TRBJ2-1	TRBV27	CASSPAPPTTVHNEQFF	TGTGCCAGCAGCCCCGCCCCCCCTACGACAGTCCACAATGAGCAGTTCTTC
NA	NA	TRBJ2-5	TRBV10-3	CAISESVGGLTQYF	TGTGCCATCAGTGAGTCGGTGGGGGGATTGACCCAGTACTTC